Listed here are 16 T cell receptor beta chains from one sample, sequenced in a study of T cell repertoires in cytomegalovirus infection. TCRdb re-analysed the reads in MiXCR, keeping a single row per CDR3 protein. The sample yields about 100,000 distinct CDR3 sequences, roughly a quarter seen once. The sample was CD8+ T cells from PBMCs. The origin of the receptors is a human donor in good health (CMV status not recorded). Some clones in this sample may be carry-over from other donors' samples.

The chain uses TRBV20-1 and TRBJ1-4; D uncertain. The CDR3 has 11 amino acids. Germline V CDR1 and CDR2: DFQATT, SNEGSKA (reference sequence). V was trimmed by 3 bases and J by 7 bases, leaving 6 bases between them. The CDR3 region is CSARSVEKLFF. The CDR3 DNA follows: TGCAGTGCTAGGTCTGTTGAAAAACTGTTTTTT.

CDR3 sequence reads: CASSVLAGDNEQFF. In DNA, the CDR3 is TGTGCCAGTAGTGTTCTAGCGGGAGACAATGAGCAGTTCTTC. The gene calls are TRBV19 and TRBJ2-1, with TRBD2 matching over 10 bases. The trim removed 5 bases at V and 5 bases at J, leaving 3 bases unmatched. This CDR3 contains 14 residues. Per germline, CDR1 LNHDA and CDR2 SQIVND (reference sequence).

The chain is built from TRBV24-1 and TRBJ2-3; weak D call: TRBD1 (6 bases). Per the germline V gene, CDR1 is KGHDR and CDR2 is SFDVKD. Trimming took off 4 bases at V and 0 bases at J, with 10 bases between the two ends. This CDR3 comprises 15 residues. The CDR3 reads CATSDTGWSTDTQYF. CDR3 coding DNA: TGTGCCACCAGTGACACAGGGTGGAGCACAGATACGCAGTATTTT.

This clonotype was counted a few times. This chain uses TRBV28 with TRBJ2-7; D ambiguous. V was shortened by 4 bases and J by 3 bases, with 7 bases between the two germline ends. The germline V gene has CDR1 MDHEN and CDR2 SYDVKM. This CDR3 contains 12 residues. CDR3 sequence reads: CASSWDLYEQYF. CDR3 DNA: TGTGCCAGCAGTTGGGATCTCTACGAGCAGTACTTC.

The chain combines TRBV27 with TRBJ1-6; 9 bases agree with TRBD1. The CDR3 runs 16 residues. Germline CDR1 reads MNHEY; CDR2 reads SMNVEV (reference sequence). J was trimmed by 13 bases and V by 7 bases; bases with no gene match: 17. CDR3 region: CASTHFGTGSINPLHF. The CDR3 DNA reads TGTGCCAGCACCCATTTTGGGACAGGGAGTATCAATCCCCTCCACTTT.

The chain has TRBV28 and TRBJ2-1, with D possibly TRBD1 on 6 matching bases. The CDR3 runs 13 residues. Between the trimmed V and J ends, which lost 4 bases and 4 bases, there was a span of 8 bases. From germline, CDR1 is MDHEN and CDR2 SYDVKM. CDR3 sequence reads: CASSSDRYNEQFF. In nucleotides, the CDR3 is TGTGCCAGCAGTTCGGACAGATACAATGAGCAGTTCTTC.

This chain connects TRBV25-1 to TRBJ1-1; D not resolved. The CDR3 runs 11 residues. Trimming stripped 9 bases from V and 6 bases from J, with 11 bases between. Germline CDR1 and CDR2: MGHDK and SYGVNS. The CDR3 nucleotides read TGTGCCAGTACTGAGGGTCCTGAAGCTTTCTTT. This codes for CASTEGPEAFF.

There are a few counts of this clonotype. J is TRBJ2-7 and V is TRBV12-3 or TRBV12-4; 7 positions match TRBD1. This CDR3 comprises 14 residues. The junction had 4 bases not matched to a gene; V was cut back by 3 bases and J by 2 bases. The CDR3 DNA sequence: TGTGCCAGCAGTTTCAGGGACAGAACCTACGAGCAGTACTTC. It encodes CASSFRDRTYEQYF.

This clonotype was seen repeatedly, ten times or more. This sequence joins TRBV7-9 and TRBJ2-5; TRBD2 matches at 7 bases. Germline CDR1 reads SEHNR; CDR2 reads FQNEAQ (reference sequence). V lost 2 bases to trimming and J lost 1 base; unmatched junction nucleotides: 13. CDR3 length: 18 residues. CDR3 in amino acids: CASSLPSRASGAQETQYF. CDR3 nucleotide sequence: TGTGCCAGCAGCTTACCTTCTAGGGCTAGCGGAGCCCAAGAGACCCAGTACTTC.

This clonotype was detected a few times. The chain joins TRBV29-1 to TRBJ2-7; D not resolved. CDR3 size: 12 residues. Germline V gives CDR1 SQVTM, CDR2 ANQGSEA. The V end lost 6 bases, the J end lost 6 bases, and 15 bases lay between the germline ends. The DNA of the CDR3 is TGCAGCGTCGCAGAGGTAGTGAGCGAGCAGTACTTC. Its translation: CSVAEVVSEQYF.

CDR3 in DNA: TGTGCCAGCAATGCGGGAGGGCCTAGCGAGCAGTACTTC. It specifies CASNAGGPSEQYF. The J gene is TRBJ2-7, the V gene TRBV25-1, with 9 bases matching TRBD2. The CDR3 covers 13 residues. Germline lookup yields CDR1 MGHDK and CDR2 SYGVNS. Losses at the gene ends were 7 bases for V and 6 bases for J; bases not matched to a gene: 7.

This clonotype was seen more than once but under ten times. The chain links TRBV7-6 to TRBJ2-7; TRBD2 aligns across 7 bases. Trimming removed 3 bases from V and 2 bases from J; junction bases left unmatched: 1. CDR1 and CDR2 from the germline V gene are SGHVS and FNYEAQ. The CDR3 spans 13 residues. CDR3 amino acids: CASSFLAAYEQYF. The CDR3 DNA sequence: TGTGCCAGCAGCTTTCTAGCGGCCTACGAGCAGTACTTC.

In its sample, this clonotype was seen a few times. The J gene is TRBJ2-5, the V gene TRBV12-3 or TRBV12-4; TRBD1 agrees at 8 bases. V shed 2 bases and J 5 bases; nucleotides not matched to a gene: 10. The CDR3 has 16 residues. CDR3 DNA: TGTGCCAGCAGTTTAATAGAGCAGGGGGCATGGGAGACCCAGTACTTC. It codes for CASSLIEQGAWETQYF.

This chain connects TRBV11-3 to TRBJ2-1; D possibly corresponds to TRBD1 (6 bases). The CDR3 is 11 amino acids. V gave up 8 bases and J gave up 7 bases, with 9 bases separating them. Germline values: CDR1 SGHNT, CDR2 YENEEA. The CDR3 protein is CASHQGNEQFF. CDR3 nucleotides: TGTGCCAGCCACCAGGGGAATGAGCAGTTCTTC.

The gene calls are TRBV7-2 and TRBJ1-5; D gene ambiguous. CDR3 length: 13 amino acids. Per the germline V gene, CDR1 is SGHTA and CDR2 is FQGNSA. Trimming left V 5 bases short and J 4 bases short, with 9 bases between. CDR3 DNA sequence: TGTGCCAGCAGCCACGGAGAAAATCAGCCCCAGCATTTT. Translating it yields CASSHGENQPQHF.

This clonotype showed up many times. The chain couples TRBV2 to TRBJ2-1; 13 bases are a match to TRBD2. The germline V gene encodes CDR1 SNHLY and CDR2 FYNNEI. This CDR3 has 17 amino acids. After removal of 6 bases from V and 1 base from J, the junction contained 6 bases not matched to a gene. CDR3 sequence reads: CASSPGTSGKSYNEQFF. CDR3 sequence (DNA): TGTGCCAGCAGCCCAGGGACTAGCGGGAAGTCCTACAATGAGCAGTTCTTC.